This T cell receptor (beta chain) was retrieved from a study of T cell responses to AZD1222 COVID-19 vaccine. This clone was seen once. Only in-frame clones appear in the TCRdb table, and some are missing; sequencing was by immunoSEQ multiplex PCR. The sample holds approximately 100,000 clones, 92% seen once. With 5 bases removed from V and 4 bases from J, the gap between germline ends came to 14 bases. In germline, CDR1 is MDHEN, CDR2 SYDVKM. This CDR3 comprises 14 residues. The clonotype was recovered from an adult in good health. The gene calls are TRBV28 and TRBJ1-2; D perhaps matches TRBD1 (6 bases). Here the sequenced sample was peripheral blood, taken on day 0 of AZD1222 vaccination. CDR3 region: CASSRGGVGYGYTF. CDR3 bases: TGTGCCAGCAGTCGAGGGGGAGTAGGCTATGGCTACACCTTC.